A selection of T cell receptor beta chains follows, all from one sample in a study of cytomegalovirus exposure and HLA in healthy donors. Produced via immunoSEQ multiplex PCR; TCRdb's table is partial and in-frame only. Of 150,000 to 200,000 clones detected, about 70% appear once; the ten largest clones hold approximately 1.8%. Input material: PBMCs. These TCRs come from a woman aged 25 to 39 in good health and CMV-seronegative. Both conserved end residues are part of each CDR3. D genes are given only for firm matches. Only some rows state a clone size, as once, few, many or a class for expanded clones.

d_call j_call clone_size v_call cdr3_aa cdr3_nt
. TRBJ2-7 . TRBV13 CASSLGSRLNEQYF TGTGCCAGCAGCTTAGGGTCTCGGTTAAACGAGCAGTACTTC
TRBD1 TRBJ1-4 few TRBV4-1 CASSSGQASNEKLFF TGCGCCAGCAGCTCGGGACAGGCCTCTAATGAAAAACTGTTTTTT
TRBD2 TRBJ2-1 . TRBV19 CASSIGSGGPYEQFF TGTGCCAGTAGTATAGGGTCGGGAGGGCCCTATGAGCAGTTCTTC
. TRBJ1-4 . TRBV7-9 CASSSGGQFNEKLFF TGTGCCAGCAGCTCAGGCGGACAGTTTAATGAAAAACTGTTTTTT
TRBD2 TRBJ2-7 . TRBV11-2 CASSRNRDYSYEQYF TGTGCCAGCAGCCGGAACCGGGACTATTCCTACGAGCAGTACTTC
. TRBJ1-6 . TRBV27 CASKRQEYNSPLHF TGTGCCAGCAAGAGACAGGAGTATAATTCACCCCTCCACTTT
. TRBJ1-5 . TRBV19 CASSSIRAQHF TGTGCCAGTAGCTCAATTCGGGCCCAGCATTTT
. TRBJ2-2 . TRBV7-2 CASSPRGGTGELFF TGTGCCAGCAGCCCGCGCGGTGGCACCGGGGAGCTGTTTTTT
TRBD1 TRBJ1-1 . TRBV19 CASSTGQGLDTEAFF TGTGCCAGTAGTACCGGACAGGGTCTGGACACTGAAGCTTTCTTT
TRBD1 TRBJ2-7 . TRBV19 CASSIRTGYGGEQYF TGTGCCAGTAGTATTCGGACAGGGTATGGGGGCGAGCAGTACTTC
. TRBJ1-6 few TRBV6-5 CASSLIEGYYNSPLHF TGTGCCAGCAGTTTGATAGAGGGTTACTATAATTCACCCCTCCACTTT
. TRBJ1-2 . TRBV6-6 CASSYLQGNYGYTF TGTGCCAGCAGTTACTTACAGGGAAACTATGGCTACACCTTC
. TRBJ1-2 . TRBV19 CAANSPPGRADGYTF TGTGCCGCTAATTCCCCTCCGGGCAGGGCGGATGGCTACACCTTC
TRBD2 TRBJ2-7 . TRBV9 CASSVSASGSYEQYF TGTGCCAGCAGCGTATCGGCTAGCGGATCCTACGAGCAGTACTTC
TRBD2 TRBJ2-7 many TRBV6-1 CASSDAGDWYEQYF TGTGCCAGCAGTGATGCGGGAGACTGGTACGAGCAGTACTTC
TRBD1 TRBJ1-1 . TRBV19 CASSMGTGRVYAEAFF TGTGCCAGTAGTATGGGGACAGGGCGGGTGTACGCTGAAGCTTTCTTT
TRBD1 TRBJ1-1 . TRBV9 CASSPLRGQGTTEAFF TGTGCCAGCAGCCCATTAAGGGGACAGGGGACCACTGAAGCTTTCTTT
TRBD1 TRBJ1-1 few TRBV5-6 CASSFRDSTEAFF TGTGCCAGCAGCTTCCGGGACAGCACTGAAGCTTTCTTT
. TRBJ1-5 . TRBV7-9 CASSLGSLQPQHF TGTGCCAGCAGCTTAGGTAGTTTGCAGCCCCAGCATTTT
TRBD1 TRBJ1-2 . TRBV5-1 CASSPWMGQGTRYNYGYTF TGCGCCAGCAGCCCATGGATGGGACAGGGGACTAGATACAACTATGGCTACACCTTC
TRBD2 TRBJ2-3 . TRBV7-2 CASSSGLAGTVTDTQYF TGTGCCAGCAGCTCCGGACTAGCGGGTACTGTCACAGATACGCAGTATTTT
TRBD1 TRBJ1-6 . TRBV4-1 CASSQGGLVEGGHSPLHF TGCGCCAGCAGCCAGGGGGGATTAGTCGAAGGGGGCCATTCACCCCTCCACTTT
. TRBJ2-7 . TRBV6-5 CAIRHLGAYEQYF TGTGCCATCCGACACTTGGGTGCTTACGAGCAGTACTTC
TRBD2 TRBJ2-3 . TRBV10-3 CAISEFGGLAADTQYF TGTGCCATCAGTGAGTTCGGGGGACTAGCGGCAGATACGCAGTATTTT
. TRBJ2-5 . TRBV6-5 CASRTPRGETQYF TGTGCCAGCAGGACCCCTAGGGGAGAGACCCAGTACTTC
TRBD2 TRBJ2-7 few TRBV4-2 CASSQVAGVGYEQYF TGTGCCAGCAGCCAGGTAGCGGGAGTGGGGTACGAGCAGTACTTC
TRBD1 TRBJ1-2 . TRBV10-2 CAIKRVEGASGYTF TGCGCCATTAAACGGGTGGAGGGGGCATCTGGCTACACCTTC
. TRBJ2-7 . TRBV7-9 CASSFDYHEQYF TGTGCCAGCAGCTTCGACTACCACGAGCAGTACTTC
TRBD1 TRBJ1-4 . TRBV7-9 CASSSGTGGRSTNEKLFF TGTGCCAGCAGCTCCGGGACAGGGGGTAGATCGACTAATGAAAAACTGTTTTTT
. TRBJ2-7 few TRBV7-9 CASSRDTAYEQYF TGTGCCAGCAGCCGGGACACAGCCTACGAGCAGTACTTC